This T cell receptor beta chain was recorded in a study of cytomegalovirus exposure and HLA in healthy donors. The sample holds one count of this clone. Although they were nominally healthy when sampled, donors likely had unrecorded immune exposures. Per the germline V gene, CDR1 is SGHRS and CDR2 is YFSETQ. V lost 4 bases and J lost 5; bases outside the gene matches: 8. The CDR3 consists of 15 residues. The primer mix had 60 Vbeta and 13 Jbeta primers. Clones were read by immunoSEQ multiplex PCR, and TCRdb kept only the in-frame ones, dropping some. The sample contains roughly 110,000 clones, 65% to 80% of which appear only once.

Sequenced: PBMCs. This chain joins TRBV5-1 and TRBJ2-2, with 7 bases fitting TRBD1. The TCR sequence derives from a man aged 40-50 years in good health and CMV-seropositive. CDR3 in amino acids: CASSPGQRTTGELFF. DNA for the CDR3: TGCGCCAGCAGCCCGGGACAGAGAACGACCGGGGAGCTGTTTTTT.